Below are 14 T cell receptor beta chains sequenced from a single sample in a study of blood T cell repertoires in COVID-19. This table comes from immunoSEQ multiplex PCR, and its TCRdb copy is limited to in-frame clones, with some not included. The table has around 62,000 clones, 85% to 90% seen once. The sample comprised peripheral blood. The receptors come from a man aged 60 to 75 with acute or convalescent COVID-19.

J is TRBJ1-2 and V is TRBV7-8; D is unresolved. The germline V gene encodes CDR1 SGHVS and CDR2 FQNEAQ. With 4 bases removed from V and 7 bases from J, the gap between germline ends came to 10 bases. This CDR3 comprises 12 residues. The CDR3 loop is CASSSDRVGYTF. In DNA form, the CDR3 reads TGTGCCAGCAGCTCCGACCGGGTTGGCTACACCTTC.

This sequence joins TRBV7-2 and TRBJ1-1; TRBD1 is a possible D gene (6 bases). V lost 3 bases and J lost 4, with 12 bases in between. The CDR3 is 14 amino acids. Per the germline V gene, CDR1 is SGHTA and CDR2 is FQGNSA. The CDR3 spells CASSLGGRSTEAFF. The CDR3, as DNA: TGTGCCAGCAGCTTGGGGGGGCGCAGCACTGAAGCTTTCTTT.

CDR3 region: CASSHRGEGGETQYF. The DNA of the CDR3 is TGTGCCAGCAGCCATCGCGGGGAGGGAGGAGAGACCCAGTACTTC. The chain links TRBV4-2 to TRBJ2-5; 7 bases agree with TRBD2. From germline, CDR1 is LGHNA and CDR2 YNFKEQ. With 3 bases clipped from V and 4 bases from J, the junction kept 8 bases outside the gene matches. CDR3 length equals 15 residues.

V usage is TRBV18 and J usage is TRBJ1-1, with D possibly matching TRBD1 (5 bases). Germline V gene lookup returns CDR1 KGHSH and CDR2 LQKENI. The CDR3 runs 15 residues. V was cut by 3 bases and J by 0 bases, with 11 bases left in between. CDR3 sequence reads: CASSPTGGMNTEAFF. CDR3 DNA sequence: TGTGCCAGCTCACCCACCGGGGGGATGAACACTGAAGCTTTCTTT.

The chain carries TRBV6-1 and TRBJ1-2; D might be TRBD1 (6 bases). The length of the CDR3 is 17 residues. V was trimmed by 0 bases and J by 0 bases, leaving 14 bases between them. From germline, CDR1 is MNHNS and CDR2 SASEGT. The DNA of the CDR3 is TGTGCCAGCAGTGAAGCCCTAGGACAGTCGACTAACTATGGCTACACCTTC. Translation: CASSEALGQSTNYGYTF.

The V gene is TRBV4-2, the J gene TRBJ2-7; D unclear. CDR1 LGHNA and CDR2 YNFKEQ come from the germline V gene. Trimming stripped 0 bases from V and 3 bases from J, with 6 bases between. This CDR3 has 13 residues. The CDR3 is CASSQEQNYEQYF. The CDR3 DNA follows: TGTGCCAGCAGCCAAGAACAGAACTACGAGCAGTACTTC.

The V gene is TRBV19, the J gene TRBJ2-7; a weak D match, TRBD1 (5 bases). Trimming shortened V by 5 bases and J by 7 bases, and 15 bases separated the two germline ends. This CDR3 is built from 13 residues. Germline V CDR1 and CDR2: LNHDA, SQIVND (reference sequence). CDR3 protein: CASSLGAIREQYF. The CDR3 DNA reads as TGTGCCAGTAGTCTTGGGGCCATCAGGGAGCAGTACTTC.

V is TRBV6-2 or TRBV6-3 and J is TRBJ1-1; possible D gene TRBD1, 5 bases. The CDR3 runs 13 residues. Trimming shortened V by 6 bases and J by 1 base, and 9 bases separated the two germline ends. In germline, CDR1 is MNHEY, CDR2 SVGEGT. The CDR3 DNA reads TGTGCCAGCAGCGCCCAGGGGAACACTGAAGCTTTCTTT. Translation: CASSAQGNTEAFF.

V is TRBV10-3 and J is TRBJ1-4; TRBD1 aligns across 9 bases. The germline gives CDR1 ENHRY, CDR2 SYGVKD. The CDR3 consists of 12 residues. V was clipped by 10 bases and J by 6 bases; unmatched bases: 3. The CDR3 coding sequence is TGTGCCACGGACAGGGGCCATGAAAAACTGTTTTTT. It codes for CATDRGHEKLFF.

This chain uses TRBV2 with TRBJ2-1, with TRBD2 identical over 9 bases. With 4 bases clipped from V and 4 bases from J, the junction kept 5 bases outside the gene matches. CDR1 is SNHLY, CDR2 FYNNEI, per germline. The CDR3 totals 15 residues. The CDR3 DNA reads as TGTGCCAGCAGTGTTGATAGCGGGAGTTACAATGAGCAGTTCTTC. Translating it yields CASSVDSGSYNEQFF.

CDR3 sequence (DNA): TGTGCCAGCAGTACCTCTCGACAGGGGGCTGAAGCTTTCTTT. Its translation: CASSTSRQGAEAFF. V is TRBV6-5 and J is TRBJ1-1; 9 positions agree with TRBD1. Germline lookup yields CDR1 MNHEY and CDR2 SVGAGI. V trimming: 5 bases; J trimming: 6 bases; junction bases outside the gene matches: 7. The CDR3 totals 14 residues.

V gene TRBV27 combines with J gene TRBJ1-1, with a possible D match to TRBD1 (5 bases). CDR3 length equals 13 residues. The V end lost 2 bases, the J end lost 4 bases, and 8 bases lay between the germline ends. CDR1 MNHEY and CDR2 SMNVEV come from the germline V gene (reference sequence). The CDR3 spells CASSLLGGTEAFF. CDR3 DNA sequence: TGTGCCAGCAGTTTACTCGGGGGCACTGAAGCTTTCTTT.

The chain combines TRBV19 with TRBJ2-7; D possibly corresponds to TRBD1 (5 bases). CDR1 is LNHDA, CDR2 SQIVND, per germline (reference sequence). There are 13 residues in the CDR3. Trimming removed 8 bases from V and 3 bases from J, with 14 bases in between. The CDR3 is CASAQTDGYEQYF. CDR3 coding DNA: TGTGCCAGTGCACAGACAGACGGCTACGAGCAGTACTTC.

The genes are TRBV9 and TRBJ2-1; the match to TRBD2 covers 9 bases. The CDR3 sequence is 15 residues long. V shed 0 bases, J shed 7 bases, and the junction held 5 bases outside the gene matches. Germline values: CDR1 SGDLS, CDR2 YYNGEE. The CDR3 DNA follows: TGTGCCAGCAGCGTAGAGGCGGGAGGGTGGAATGAGCAGTTCTTC. Its protein product is CASSVEAGGWNEQFF.